These 10 T cell receptor beta chains share one sample of origin, sequenced in a study of cytomegalovirus exposure and HLA in healthy donors (dated by TCRdb to about 2017). Libraries were made using the immunoSEQ multiplex PCR assay. The multiplex PCR relied on a mix of 60 forward primers for TCR Vbeta segments and 13 reverse primers for TCR Jbeta segments. Not all clones reach the TCRdb copy of this immuneACCESS table, which keeps in-frame sequences only. Checked studies attribute under half of the gap to unresolved V genes and leave the rest unexplained. This sample lists just under 95,000 clones; approximately 80% were detected once. The ten largest clonotypes hold 10% of the sample. The sequenced sample was PBMCs. The receptors were sampled from a human donor in good health.

Of note for this clone: Other nucleotide sequences from this sample produce the same CDR3. J is TRBJ1-2 and V is TRBV5-1; 7 bases are a match to TRBD1. Losses at the gene ends were 6 bases for V and 3 bases for J; bases not matched to a gene: 5. The CDR3 totals 13 residues. Germline V gene data show CDR1 as SGHRS and CDR2 as YFSETQ. The CDR3 DNA sequence: TGCGCCAGCACCCGGGACAGCTACTATGGCTACACCTTC. This translates into CASTRDSYYGYTF. Complete variable domain (other parts from reference TRBV5-1 and TRBJ1-2): KAGVTQTPRYLIKTRGQQVTLSCSPISGHRSVSWYQQTPGQGLQFLFEYFSETQRNKGNFPGRFSGRQFSNSRSEMNVSTLELGDSALYLCASTRDSYYGYTFGSGTRLTVV.

The chain combines TRBV5-6 with TRBJ2-3, with TRBD2 matching over 7 bases. Germline V gene lookup returns CDR1 SGHDT and CDR2 YYEEEE. The CDR3 has 15 residues. After removal of 2 bases from V and 4 bases from J, the junction contained 7 bases not matched to a gene. The CDR3 loop is CASSLRAGLSDTQYF. In DNA, the CDR3 is TGTGCCAGCAGCTTACGAGCGGGGTTGTCAGATACGCAGTATTTT.

The chain has TRBV29-1 and TRBJ1-5; D not resolved. V was shortened by 5 bases and J by 1 base, with 9 bases between the two germline ends. There are 13 residues in the CDR3. Germline V gene lookup returns CDR1 SQVTM and CDR2 ANQGSEA. The CDR3 DNA follows: TGCAGCGTTCGGTCCGGGAGCAATCAGCCCCAGCATTTT. It specifies CSVRSGSNQPQHF.

This chain links TRBV25-1 with TRBJ1-2, with TRBD1 as a possible D gene (5 bases). The CDR3 spans 14 residues. Trimming pared 3 bases from V and 8 bases from J, leaving 16 bases between. Germline V gene sequence: CDR1 MGHDK, CDR2 SYGVNS. The CDR3 loop reads CASSDPRVGMGYTF. The CDR3 DNA follows: TGTGCCAGCAGTGATCCCAGGGTGGGGATGGGCTACACCTTC.

This sequence joins TRBV18 and TRBJ2-2; D uncertain. The CDR3 consists of 14 residues. Germline CDR1 KGHSH, CDR2 LQKENI. Trimming took off 4 bases at V and 1 base at J, with 7 bases between the two ends. The CDR3 coding sequence is TGTGCCAGCTCACAGCAGGAGAACACCGGGGAGCTGTTTTTT. It codes for CASSQQENTGELFF.

The V and J genes are TRBV7-2 and TRBJ2-3; the match to TRBD2 covers 16 bases. Germline values: CDR1 SGHTA, CDR2 FQGNSA. The CDR3 is 19 amino acids. The trim removed 5 bases at V and 2 bases at J, leaving 10 bases unmatched. CDR3 nucleotide sequence: TGTGCCAGCAGCCTTGCCTCCGGGACTAGCGGGGGGGCCACAGATACGCAGTATTTT. Translating gives CASSLASGTSGGATDTQYF.

The sample holds one count of this clone. CDR3 DNA sequence: TGCGCCAGCAGCTTGACCGGGACAGGGGGGGACTATGGCTACACCTTC. It codes for CASSLTGTGGDYGYTF. The chain couples TRBV5-1 to TRBJ1-2; 11 nucleotides line up with TRBD1. CDR1 is SGHRS and CDR2 is YFSETQ in the germline V gene. The CDR3 has 16 amino acids. J lost 3 bases, V lost 1 base, and 5 bases had no gene match.

The CDR3 here is CASSLGGKGAQETQYF. CDR3 bases: TGCGCCAGCAGCTTGGGCGGTAAAGGGGCGCAAGAGACCCAGTACTTC. The genes are TRBV5-1 and TRBJ2-5; a weak D match, TRBD1 (5 bases). The germline CDR1 and CDR2 sequences are SGHRS and YFSETQ. This CDR3 has 16 residues. V was cut by 0 bases and J by 2 bases, with 14 bases left in between. The full variable domain, with the rest looked up from reference TRBV5-1 and TRBJ2-5, is KAGVTQTPRYLIKTRGQQVTLSCSPISGHRSVSWYQQTPGQGLQFLFEYFSETQRNKGNFPGRFSGRQFSNSRSEMNVSTLELGDSALYLCASSLGGKGAQETQYFGPGTRLLVL.

V and J are TRBV7-3 and TRBJ2-3, with D perhaps TRBD1 (5 bases). V was cut by 4 bases and J by 1 base, with 15 bases left in between. Germline-derived CDR1 and CDR2 are SGHTA and FQGTGA. The CDR3 consists of 16 residues. The CDR3 region has the DNA TGTGCCAGCAGCTCCTACCTAGGGGCGGGCACAGATACGCAGTATTTT. Protein: CASSSYLGAGTDTQYF. Full variable domain (missing parts from reference TRBV7-3 and TRBJ2-3): GAGVSQTPSNKVTEKGKYVELRCDPISGHTALYWYRQSLGQGPEFLIYFQGTGAADDSGLPNDRFFAVRPEGSVSTLKIQRTERGDSAVYLCASSSYLGAGTDTQYFGPGTRLTVL.

This chain joins TRBV28 and TRBJ2-3, with TRBD2 as a possible D gene (5 bases). The CDR3 has 13 residues. The germline V and J ends were trimmed by 5 bases and 5 bases, with 11 bases remaining between them. Germline V gene data show CDR1 as MDHEN and CDR2 as SYDVKM. The CDR3 region is CASSGLLGDTQYF. In DNA, the CDR3 is TGTGCCAGCAGTGGCTTACTAGGAGATACGCAGTATTTT.